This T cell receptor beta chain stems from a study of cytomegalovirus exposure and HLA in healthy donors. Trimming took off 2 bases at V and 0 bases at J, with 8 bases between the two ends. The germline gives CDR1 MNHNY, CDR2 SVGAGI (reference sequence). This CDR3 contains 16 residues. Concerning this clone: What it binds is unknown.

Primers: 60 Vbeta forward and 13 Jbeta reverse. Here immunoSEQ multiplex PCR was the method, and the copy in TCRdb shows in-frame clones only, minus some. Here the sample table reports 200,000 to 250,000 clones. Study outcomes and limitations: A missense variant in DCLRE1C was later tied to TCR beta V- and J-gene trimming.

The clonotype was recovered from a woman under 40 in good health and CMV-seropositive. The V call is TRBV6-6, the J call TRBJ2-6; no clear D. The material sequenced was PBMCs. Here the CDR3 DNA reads TGTGCCAGCAGTTACGACACTTCCTCTGGGGCCAACGTCCTGACTTTC. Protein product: CASSYDTSSGANVLTF.